What follows are 21 T cell receptor beta chains derived from one specimen sequenced in a study of lymphopenia after photon versus proton radiotherapy. Libraries were prepared by immunoSEQ multiplex PCR; TCRdb keeps only in-frame clonotypes and omits some of them. The table includes 55,000 to 70,000 clones, about 90% detected once. Sample: peripheral blood, taken from a patient treated with photon-based radiotherapy. Source of these receptors: a man between 40 and 49 years old with gastric cancer.

This chain links TRBV5-6 with TRBJ1-2, with unresolved D. The CDR3 contains 12 residues. With 1 base removed from V and 7 bases from J, the gap between germline ends came to 8 bases. The germline gives CDR1 SGHDT, CDR2 YYEEEE. The CDR3 spells CASSLYGSGYTF. DNA for the CDR3: TGTGCCAGCAGCTTGTACGGCTCTGGCTACACCTTC.

The rearrangement links TRBV30 to TRBJ1-2, with 8 positions matching TRBD1. The CDR3 is made up of 14 amino acids. V shed 1 base and J 5 bases; nucleotides not matched to a gene: 6. CDR1 is GTSNPN and CDR2 is SVGIG in the germline V gene (reference sequence). The CDR3 protein is CAWSGQGSIYGYTF. The CDR3, as DNA: TGTGCCTGGAGTGGACAGGGGTCGATTTATGGCTACACCTTC.

V is TRBV7-9 and J is TRBJ1-5; tentative D call: TRBD1 (6 bases). V was pared by 1 base and J by 1 base, with 8 bases between. CDR1 and CDR2 (germline): SEHNR, FQNEAQ (reference sequence). The CDR3 is 15 residues long. This CDR3 is CASSLGGGSNQPQHF. Here the CDR3 DNA reads TGTGCCAGCAGCTTAGGGGGGGGCAGCAATCAGCCCCAGCATTTT.

This chain links TRBV6-1 with TRBJ1-2; TRBD1 agrees at 8 bases. This CDR3 has 17 amino acids. The V segment lost 3 bases and the J segment 4 bases; nucleotides outside the gene matches: 13. Germline CDR1 and CDR2: MNHNS and SASEGT. The CDR3 region has the DNA TGTGCCAGCAGTGATTCGTCAGGGGGCGCGTTGGTCTATGGCTACACCTTC. Translation gives CASSDSSGGALVYGYTF.

This clone was seen once. This chain joins TRBV7-2 and TRBJ2-1; 8 positions match TRBD2. CDR1 SGHTA and CDR2 FQGNSA come from the germline V gene. The CDR3 length is 17 residues. The V gene end was trimmed by 5 bases and the J gene end by 5 bases; junction bases not matched to a gene: 14. The CDR3 is CASSPRGGGGTNNEQFF. CDR3 coding DNA: TGTGCCAGCAGCCCCCGGGGGGGCGGGGGGACCAACAATGAGCAGTTCTTC.

The rearrangement uses TRBV5-5 and TRBJ1-6, with D unclear. The V and J ends lost 4 bases and 9 bases respectively, with 8 bases between them. The germline CDR1 and CDR2 sequences are SGHKS and YYEKEE (reference sequence). This CDR3 comprises 12 residues. The CDR3 region has the DNA TGTGCCAGCAGCCAGGACCGTTCACCCCTCCACTTT. It encodes CASSQDRSPLHF. Supplemented by reference TRBV5-5 and TRBJ1-6, the full variable domain reads DAGVTQSPTHLIKTRGQQVTLRCSPISGHKSVSWYQQVLGQGPQFIFQYYEKEERGRGNFPDRFSARQFPNYSSELNVNALLLGDSALYLCASSQDRSPLHFGNGTRLTVT.

The chain joins TRBV15 to TRBJ2-3; 8 positions match TRBD1. J lost 2 bases, V lost 4 bases, and 2 bases had no gene match. Germline-derived CDR1 and CDR2 are LNHNV and YYDKDF (reference sequence). The CDR3 has 14 residues. The CDR3 nucleotides read TGTGCCACCAGCAAGGGACAGGACACAGATACGCAGTATTTT. Its translation: CATSKGQDTDTQYF.

V gene TRBV9 combines with J gene TRBJ2-7; D may match TRBD1 or TRBD2 (5 bases each). Trimming removed 0 bases at V and 2 bases at J, with 15 bases between. Per the germline V gene, CDR1 is SGDLS and CDR2 is YYNGEE. The CDR3 is 16 amino acids. CDR3 in DNA: TGTGCCAGCAGCGTAGGAGGAGGCTGGGACGCCTACGAGCAGTACTTC. Encoded protein: CASSVGGGWDAYEQYF.

The table lists this clone with a few counts. The rearrangement joins TRBV6-5 to TRBJ2-2, with a weak D call TRBD1 (6 bases). The CDR3 has 15 residues. Germline CDR1 and CDR2: MNHEY and SVGAGI. Trimming pared 6 bases from V and 1 base from J, leaving 12 bases between. The CDR3: CASRRQVKNTGELFF. The CDR3 nucleotides read TGTGCCAGCAGGCGACAGGTTAAGAACACCGGGGAGCTGTTTTTT.

The V call is TRBV19, the J call TRBJ2-7; unclear D gene. This CDR3 spans 13 amino acids. CDR1 is LNHDA, CDR2 SQIVND, per germline (reference sequence). Trimming took off 8 bases at V and 6 bases at J, with 17 bases between the two ends. The CDR3 bases are TGTGCCAGTTCCTCCCAGCGCTACTCCGAGCAGTACTTC. It encodes CASSSQRYSEQYF.

The rearrangement uses TRBV7-2 and TRBJ2-7, with 7 bases that match TRBD1. The trim removed 5 bases at V and 4 bases at J, leaving 14 bases unmatched. Looked up from germline, CDR1 is SGHTA and CDR2 is FQGNSA. This CDR3 comprises 16 residues. In DNA form, the CDR3 reads TGTGCCAGCAGCCTCAGGACAGGCCTCGGAGGATACGAGCAGTACTTC. It codes for CASSLRTGLGGYEQYF.

This clone was picked up a small number of times. The chain carries TRBV12-5 and TRBJ1-2, with a possible D match to TRBD1 (5 bases). This CDR3 has 13 amino acids. V was cut by 6 bases and J by 6 bases, with 14 bases left in between. Germline-derived CDR1 and CDR2 are LGHNT and FRNRAP. CDR3 in amino acids: CASGPNVRDGYTF. The CDR3, as DNA: TGTGCTAGTGGCCCAAACGTCAGGGATGGCTACACCTTC.

The gene calls are TRBV19 and TRBJ2-3, with 8 bases lining up with TRBD2. CDR3 size: 15 residues. V shed 8 bases, J shed 0 bases, and the junction held 7 bases outside the gene matches. The germline CDR1 and CDR2 sequences are LNHDA and SQIVND (reference sequence). CDR3: CASGVGGVSTDTQYF. The CDR3 DNA is TGTGCCAGTGGAGTCGGGGGGGTTAGCACAGATACGCAGTATTTT.

CDR3 loop: CASSSGTTSSYEQYF. CDR3 nucleotide sequence: TGCGCCAGCAGCTCGGGGACTACCAGCTCCTACGAGCAGTACTTC. The chain has TRBV5-1 and TRBJ2-7, with 7 nucleotides matching TRBD2. V gave up 3 bases and J gave up 0 bases; unmatched junction bases: 6. Germline CDR1 SGHRS, CDR2 YFSETQ. This CDR3 comprises 15 residues. Variable domain in full (rest from reference TRBV5-1 and TRBJ2-7): KAGVTQTPRYLIKTRGQQVTLSCSPISGHRSVSWYQQTPGQGLQFLFEYFSETQRNKGNFPGRFSGRQFSNSRSEMNVSTLELGDSALYLCASSSGTTSSYEQYFGPGTRLTVT.

This clone occurred once. The chain combines TRBV2 with TRBJ1-1; 9 nucleotides agree with TRBD1. Germline loops: CDR1 SNHLY, CDR2 FYNNEI. This CDR3 spans 15 amino acids. J lost 3 bases, V lost 6 bases, and 8 bases had no gene match. The CDR3 bases are TGTGCCAGCAGCTACGGACAGGGGCGTGACACTGAAGCTTTCTTT. It codes for CASSYGQGRDTEAFF.

The V gene is TRBV28, the J gene TRBJ1-2, with TRBD1 identical over 9 bases. V dropped 3 bases and J dropped 6; count of bases not matched to a gene: 11. The germline CDR1 and CDR2 sequences are MDHEN and SYDVKM. The CDR3 consists of 16 residues. This CDR3 reads CASSFRPTGGADGYTF. DNA of the CDR3: TGTGCCAGCAGTTTCCGACCTACAGGGGGCGCGGATGGCTACACCTTC.

This clone has just a few counts. The chain has TRBV4-3 and TRBJ1-2, with 10 nucleotides matching TRBD1. With V trimmed by 1 base and J by 7 bases, 3 bases remained unmatched. The germline CDR1 and CDR2 sequences are LGHNA and YSLEER. This CDR3 has 14 amino acids. The CDR3 sequence: CASSQVTGGSGYTF. In DNA, the CDR3 is TGCGCCAGCAGCCAAGTGACAGGGGGCTCTGGCTACACCTTC.

This sequence joins TRBV5-6 and TRBJ1-2, with D possibly matching TRBD1 (5 bases). CDR3 size: 11 residues. Germline CDR1 reads SGHDT; CDR2 reads YYEEEE. CDR3 in amino acids: CATGGTYGYTF. DNA for the CDR3: TGTGCAACAGGAGGGACCTATGGCTACACCTTC.

The chain carries TRBV27 and TRBJ1-2, with D possibly matching TRBD1 (5 bases). Germline lookup yields CDR1 MNHEY and CDR2 SMNVEV (reference sequence). Trimming took 0 bases from V and 7 from J, leaving 12 bases between them. There are 14 residues in the CDR3. The CDR3 sequence: CASSLSLGVGGYTF. The CDR3 region has the DNA TGTGCCAGCAGTTTATCTTTAGGGGTCGGTGGCTACACCTTC.

J is TRBJ2-1 and V is TRBV5-4; TRBD2 might be the D (6 bases). The germline gives CDR1 SGHNT, CDR2 YYREEE (reference sequence). The CDR3 covers 19 residues. V was cut by 2 bases and J by 3 bases, with 24 bases left in between. This chain's CDR3 is CASSFGVLRGKVFYNEQFF. The CDR3 bases are TGTGCCAGCAGCTTTGGGGTCCTCCGGGGGAAGGTTTTCTACAATGAGCAGTTCTTC.

The rearrangement links TRBV4-1 to TRBJ1-6, with D possibly matching TRBD1 (5 bases). Germline V gene sequence: CDR1 MGHRA, CDR2 YSYEKL. The V end was cut by 1 base, the J end by 8 bases, with 15 bases between. CDR3 length: 16 residues. DNA of the CDR3: TGCGCCAGCAGCCAAGCCCCCAGCAGGGTCGATTCACCCCTCCACTTT. Translated, it gives CASSQAPSRVDSPLHF.